A single sample gave rise to the 19 T cell receptor beta chains below, sequenced in a study of T-cell reconstitution after alpha-beta-depleted transplantation in children. Library preparation (for TCRbeta) was performed with unique molecular identifiers. TCRdb independently ran MiXCR on the PCR reads; one entry per CDR3 protein. The table has around 370,000 distinct CDR3 sequences, 10% seen once. The sequencing used PBMCs from the stem cell graft donor, collected from the stem cell graft. These receptor sequences come from a human donor who donated a stem cell graft to a child with acute lymphoblastic leukemia.

The chain recombines TRBV27 with TRBJ1-3; D unclear. Germline loops: CDR1 MNHEY, CDR2 SMNVEV (reference sequence). Trimming cost V 5 bases and J 4 bases, with 21 bases left between them. This CDR3 is built from 17 residues. Here the CDR3 DNA reads TGTGCCAGCAGTCTCTCACCTAACCTGGTTGCGGGAAACACCATATATTTT. It specifies CASSLSPNLVAGNTIYF.

This chain joins TRBV27 and TRBJ1-2; TRBD1 aligns across 12 bases. Germline CDR1 is MNHEY and CDR2 is SMNVEV (reference sequence). Trimming at V came to 0 bases and at J to 7 bases, leaving 3 bases not matched to a gene. The CDR3 is 15 amino acids. CDR3 in amino acids: CASSLSGQGAIGYTF. Here the CDR3 DNA reads TGTGCCAGCAGTTTATCGGGACAGGGGGCGATTGGCTACACCTTC.

This clonotype appeared many times. The chain links TRBV15 to TRBJ2-5, with D tentatively TRBD1 or TRBD2 (5 bases each). The CDR3 consists of 15 residues. Trimming removed 0 bases from V and 1 base from J, with 9 bases in between. Germline-derived CDR1 and CDR2 are LNHNV and YYDKDF (reference sequence). CDR3 sequence reads: CATSRDLGTQETQYF. The CDR3 DNA follows: TGTGCCACCAGCAGAGATCTTGGGACCCAAGAGACCCAGTACTTC.

V and J are TRBV7-8 and TRBJ2-1, with TRBD2 matching over 12 bases. Per germline, CDR1 SGHVS and CDR2 FQNEAQ. CDR3 length: 17 residues. V gave up 4 bases and J gave up 13 bases; unmatched junction bases: 17. This CDR3 is CASSSTSGRKVGNGQFF. DNA for the CDR3: TGTGCCAGCAGCTCAACTAGCGGGAGGAAGGTTGGCAATGGACAGTTCTTC.

This chain joins TRBV5-1 and TRBJ1-2, with 10 bases lining up with TRBD1. There are 14 residues in the CDR3. V shed 0 bases and J 6 bases; nucleotides not matched to a gene: 2. From germline, CDR1 is SGHRS and CDR2 YFSETQ. CDR3 residues: CASSLETGGHGYTF. For the CDR3, the DNA is TGCGCCAGCAGCTTGGAGACAGGGGGCCATGGCTACACCTTC.

A few counts support this clonotype. The chain uses TRBV20-1 and TRBJ2-4; D not certain. Germline CDR1 reads DFQATT; CDR2 reads SNEGSKA (reference sequence). This CDR3 comprises 15 residues. The ends were cut back, 0 bases at V and 0 bases at J, with 9 bases in the middle. CDR3 sequence: CSARDGTRAKNIQYF. CDR3 sequence (DNA): TGCAGTGCTAGAGATGGTACCCGAGCCAAAAACATTCAGTACTTC.

This clonotype was seen ten or more times. The chain links TRBV12-3 or TRBV12-4 to TRBJ1-5; TRBD1 is a possible D gene (5 bases). The ends were cut back, 3 bases at V and 2 bases at J, with 8 bases in the middle. The CDR3 sequence is 14 residues long. The CDR3 DNA is TGTGCCAGCAGTTTCTCGGGGGGCAATCAGCCCCAGCATTTT. Its translation: CASSFSGGNQPQHF.

This clonotype was recorded many times. The chain joins TRBV5-4 to TRBJ2-1; D is unclear. This CDR3 has 16 amino acids. Germline V gene sequence: CDR1 SGHNT, CDR2 YYREEE (reference sequence). V lost 0 bases to trimming and J lost 6 bases, with 16 bases between them. The CDR3 loop reads CASSLDPRPETNEQFF. Written as DNA, the CDR3 is TGTGCCAGCAGCTTGGACCCCAGACCAGAGACCAATGAGCAGTTCTTC.

A few counts support this clonotype. The chain combines TRBV7-9 with TRBJ2-1; 9 nucleotides agree with TRBD2. V lost 10 bases to trimming and J lost 2 bases; unmatched junction nucleotides: 6. The CDR3 loop spans 14 amino acids. The V gene's germline CDR1 is SEHNR and CDR2 FQNEAQ (reference sequence). CDR3 sequence reads: CATTASGTYNEQFF. For the CDR3, the DNA is TGTGCCACAACGGCTAGCGGGACCTACAATGAGCAGTTCTTC.

This clonotype was recorded many times. The V and J genes are TRBV7-2 and TRBJ2-7; D is perhaps TRBD1 (6 bases). Germline V gene data show CDR1 as SGHTA and CDR2 as FQGNSA. V was trimmed by 3 bases and J by 0 bases, leaving 12 bases between them. This CDR3 region has 15 residues. CDR3 coding DNA: TGTGCCAGCAGCTTCCCGGGACAACGCTCCTACGAGCAGTACTTC. It translates to CASSFPGQRSYEQYF.

This clonotype has only a few counts. The chain joins TRBV12-3 or TRBV12-4 to TRBJ2-1; D ambiguous. The ends were cut back, 6 bases at V and 0 bases at J, with 18 bases in the middle. This CDR3 comprises 17 residues. The CDR3 reads CASSPAPLVSSYNEQFF. The CDR3 coding sequence is TGTGCCAGCAGCCCCGCCCCGCTGGTGAGCTCCTACAATGAGCAGTTCTTC.

V gene TRBV4-3 combines with J gene TRBJ2-7, with 7 bases that match TRBD2. The germline CDR1 and CDR2 sequences are LGHNA and YSLEER. The trim removed 4 bases at V and 0 bases at J, leaving 6 bases unmatched. This CDR3 region has 15 residues. CDR3 DNA: TGCGCCAGCAGCCGTATAGCGGGCAGCTCCTACGAGCAGTACTTC. It translates to CASSRIAGSSYEQYF.

To note about this clonotype: A read error is possible here, since a much larger clone lies one base away. Here the CDR3 omits its conserved ending phenylalanine or tryptophan, so a read error is the likely source. V gene TRBV7-8 combines with J gene TRBJ2-3; 12 bases align to TRBD1. Losses at the gene ends were 10 bases for V and 2 bases for J; bases not matched to a gene: 7. Germline values: CDR1 SGHVS, CDR2 FQNEAQ. The CDR3 runs to 15 residues. Here the CDR3 reads CATLLGQGATDTQYL. The CDR3 bases are TGTGCCACCCTTCTGGGACAGGGGGCCACAGATACGCAGTATTTG.

In this sample, this clonotype turned up a few times. This sequence joins TRBV7-9 and TRBJ1-1; 9 nucleotides line up with TRBD1. Per the germline V gene, CDR1 is SEHNR and CDR2 is FQNEAQ (reference sequence). The ends lost 1 base at V and 0 bases at J; junction bases unmatched: 3. This CDR3 contains 16 residues. CDR3 DNA: TGTGCCAGCAGCTTAGAGGGGACAGGGTTGAACACTGAAGCTTTCTTT. Amino acids: CASSLEGTGLNTEAFF.

The chain combines TRBV12-3 or TRBV12-4 with TRBJ2-5, with D tentatively TRBD2 (6 bases). This CDR3 spans 14 amino acids. V lost 7 bases to trimming and J lost 9 bases, with 21 bases between them. The CDR3 bases are TGTGCCAGCACTCAAAAGGGGACTCTCCAGGCCCAGTACTTC. Residues: CASTQKGTLQAQYF.

The sample holds many counts of this clonotype. The rearrangement links TRBV29-1 to TRBJ2-2, with D hard to call. CDR1 and CDR2 (germline): SQVTM, ANQGSEA. The CDR3 loop spans 11 amino acids. V lost 8 bases to trimming and J lost 6 bases, with 10 bases between them. CDR3 protein: CSSWGAGELFF. Written as DNA, the CDR3 is TGCAGCAGCTGGGGTGCCGGGGAGCTGTTTTTT.

This clonotype was detected a few times. For the CDR3, the DNA is TGTGCCATCAGTGAGTCACTAGCGGGGTTCACAGATACGCAGTATTTT. Residues: CAISESLAGFTDTQYF. The chain is built from TRBV10-3 and TRBJ2-3, with 10 bases identical to TRBD2. CDR3 length equals 16 residues. Germline loops: CDR1 ENHRY, CDR2 SYGVKD. V gave up 0 bases and J gave up 2 bases; unmatched junction bases: 2.

V usage is TRBV12-3 or TRBV12-4 and J usage is TRBJ2-1; D gene uncertain. Trimming took off 1 base at V and 7 bases at J, with 26 bases between the two ends. The CDR3 is 19 amino acids. CDR3 sequence: CASSLDYKGPLLLGNEQFF. The CDR3 coding sequence is TGTGCCAGCAGTTTAGATTACAAGGGCCCCCTCCTATTGGGGAATGAGCAGTTCTTC.

This chain uses TRBV5-6 with TRBJ2-7; D is undetermined. The CDR3 is 16 amino acids. Germline-derived CDR1 and CDR2 are SGHDT and YYEEEE. V lost 4 bases, J lost 3 bases, and 20 bases lay in between. This CDR3 is CASSPRTAFLNYEQYF. The CDR3 DNA reads as TGTGCCAGCAGCCCGCGAACAGCCTTTTTAAACTACGAGCAGTACTTC.